Listed below are T cell receptor beta chains from one sample, sequenced in a study of blood T cell repertoires in COVID-19. TCRdb's copy holds only in-frame clones and misses some; the assay was immunoSEQ multiplex PCR. The sample yields about 270,000 clones, about nine tenths seen once. The sequencing sample was made of peripheral blood. Receptor source: a man aged 35 to 55 who had recovered from COVID-19. CDR3s include the opening cysteine and the closing phenylalanine or tryptophan. Each record gives: V gene, clone size, J gene, D gene, CDR3 DNA, CDR3 protein. A D gene is named only where the DNA matches it firmly. Clone size is shown for a subset of rows, as once, few, many or a class of expanded clone.

>TRBV7-8|.|TRBJ2-3|TRBD2
TGTGCCAGCAGCCGCGACCCTCGACTAGCGGGAAGGAGCACAGATACGCAGTATTTT
CASSRDPRLAGRSTDTQYF
>TRBV6-5|once|TRBJ1-3|TRBD1
TGTGCCACCCGACAGGGATCTGGAAACACCATATATTTT
CATRQGSGNTIYF
>TRBV15|.|TRBJ2-1|TRBD1
TGTGCCACCAGCAGAACCGGGACAGGGTATTATGAGCAGTTCTTC
CATSRTGTGYYEQFF
>TRBV30|.|TRBJ1-1|TRBD1
TGTGCCTGGAGGGGACAGGGTAAGGTGAACACTGAAGCTTTCTTT
CAWRGQGKVNTEAFF
>TRBV7-3|once|TRBJ2-4|TRBD2
TGTGCCAGCAGCTCCACGGGACTAGCGGGAAACATTCAGTACTTC
CASSSTGLAGNIQYF
>TRBV7-2|.|TRBJ2-7|TRBD1
TGTGCCAGCAGCTTAACGACAGGGGTCTACGAGCAGTACTTC
CASSLTTGVYEQYF
>TRBV19|.|TRBJ2-2|.
TGTGCCAGTAGTAGCACCGGGACAAGGAATACCGGGGAGCTGTTTTTT
CASSSTGTRNTGELFF
>TRBV27|.|TRBJ1-1|TRBD1
TGTGCCAGCAGAGCCGGGACAGGGGTAAGGGCTTTCTTT
CASRAGTGVRAFF
>TRBV28|.|TRBJ2-2|.
TGTGCCAGCAGTTTTAGTGGGAACACCGGGGAGCTGTTTTTT
CASSFSGNTGELFF
>TRBV6-6|once|TRBJ2-2|TRBD2
TGTGCCAGCAGCGACGGACTAGCGGGATCCGGGGAGCTGTTTTTT
CASSDGLAGSGELFF
>TRBV14|.|TRBJ2-1|TRBD2
TGTGCCAGCACCCCGGGGGGCTCCTACAATGAGCAGTTCTTC
CASTPGGSYNEQFF
>TRBV28|.|TRBJ2-7|.
TGTGCCAGCAGTTTGGGCAGTCCGTACGAGCAGTACTTC
CASSLGSPYEQYF
>TRBV5-6|.|TRBJ1-5|TRBD1
TGTGCCAGCAGCTCTGACAGGGGGATCAATCAGCCCCAGCATTTT
CASSSDRGINQPQHF
>TRBV21-1|.|TRBJ1-1|.
TGTGCCAGCAGCAAAGGCGGCCGGACTGAAGCTTTCTTT
CASSKGGRTEAFF
>TRBV5-6|.|TRBJ2-4|.
TGTGCCAGCAGCCCGGGGTGGCATCTAGCCAAAAACATTCAGTACTTC
CASSPGWHLAKNIQYF
>TRBV25-1|.|TRBJ1-2|TRBD1
TGTGCCAGTACTTTGGGACAGGGTCATGGCTACACCTTC
CASTLGQGHGYTF
>TRBV29-1|.|TRBJ2-1|.
TGCAGCGTTGAAGGGGCCAAAGGAAGCTCCTACAATGAGCAGTTCTTC
CSVEGAKGSSYNEQFF
>TRBV5-1|.|TRBJ1-5|.
TGCGCCAGCAGCTTCCTACAGGGACCCAATCAGCCCCAGCATTTT
CASSFLQGPNQPQHF
>TRBV18|.|TRBJ2-1|TRBD2
TGTGCCAGCTCACCACGGGCGGGAGGGCCTTGGGGTGAGCAGTTCTTC
CASSPRAGGPWGEQFF
>TRBV18|.|TRBJ2-3|.
TGTGCCAGCTCACCGTTCAGGGGTGCAGATACGCAGTATTTT
CASSPFRGADTQYF
>TRBV5-5|.|TRBJ1-5|TRBD1
TGTGCCAGCAGCCCGGGACAGGACAATCAGCCCCAGCATTTT
CASSPGQDNQPQHF
>TRBV9|once|TRBJ2-1|TRBD2
TGTGCCAGCTCGCTGGCCGGGACTAGCATAGAGCAGTTCTTC
CASSLAGTSIEQFF
>TRBV11-2|.|TRBJ2-3|.
TGTGCCAGCAGCTTTATTCGGGGCACAGATACGCAGTATTTT
CASSFIRGTDTQYF
>TRBV6-1|.|TRBJ2-7|.
TGTGCCAGCAGTGAAATCCCGACAGGTCACGGCCACGAGCAGTACTTC
CASSEIPTGHGHEQYF
>TRBV7-6|.|TRBJ1-6|.
TGTGCCAGCAGCTTAAAACCCCAGGGTAGAAATTCACCCCTCCACTTT
CASSLKPQGRNSPLHF
>TRBV6-5|.|TRBJ1-5|TRBD1
TGTGCCAGCAGCGACAGGGGGTATCAGCCCCAGCATTTT
CASSDRGYQPQHF